The next 22 T cell receptor beta chains were all read from a single sample in a study of metastatic and nonmetastatic thyroid tumors. TCRdb ran MiXCR on the PCR reads. The sample has about 16,000 clones, 25% to 30% seen once. All patients were untreated before thyroid surgery. The sequenced material came from tumor tissue. The receptor source for this set is a male donor with papillary thyroid cancer or a benign thyroid nodule (not recorded which). Some clones in this sample may be carry-over from other donors' samples.

V usage is TRBV11-3 and J usage is TRBJ2-7; 7 bases agree with TRBD1. Per germline, CDR1 SGHNT and CDR2 YENEEA. The length of the CDR3 is 15 residues. With V trimmed by 0 bases and J by 2 bases, 4 bases remained unmatched. The CDR3 here is CASSLEGTEAYEQYF. CDR3 nucleotides: TGTGCCAGCAGCTTAGAGGGGACAGAAGCCTACGAGCAGTACTTC.

This clone showed up just a few times. J is TRBJ2-3 and V is TRBV12-3 or TRBV12-4, with D maybe TRBD1 (6 bases). CDR3 length: 14 residues. Trimming removed 5 bases from V and 4 bases from J, with 13 bases in between. The DNA for the CDR3 is TGTGCCAGCAGTACCTCCTGGACAGCAGATACGCAGTATTTT. It yields the protein CASSTSWTADTQYF.

There are many counts of this clone. The chain combines TRBV4-2 with TRBJ2-3, with TRBD2 matching over 7 bases. CDR3 size: 18 residues. Germline trimming cut 1 base from V and 4 bases from J; bases unmatched to any gene: 14. The germline gives CDR1 LGHNA, CDR2 YNFKEQ. The CDR3 is CASSQVSRWEGEADTQYF. The CDR3, as DNA: TGTGCCAGCAGCCAAGTATCCAGGTGGGAGGGTGAGGCAGATACGCAGTATTTT.

This clone was recorded many times. The genes are TRBV15 and TRBJ2-7; TRBD1 matches at 10 bases. The CDR3 is made up of 15 amino acids. Germline lookup yields CDR1 LNHNV and CDR2 YYDKDF (reference sequence). V dropped 3 bases and J dropped 5; count of bases not matched to a gene: 7. The CDR3 sequence: CATSRPGTGVHEQYF. The CDR3 DNA reads TGTGCCACCAGCAGGCCCGGGACAGGGGTCCACGAGCAGTACTTC.

The J gene is TRBJ2-7, the V gene TRBV20-1; D unresolved. Trimming took off 2 bases at V and 0 bases at J, with 8 bases between the two ends. The CDR3 runs to 13 residues. Looked up from germline, CDR1 is DFQATT and CDR2 is SNEGSKA (reference sequence). CDR3 DNA sequence: TGCAGTGCTAGAACTGGCTTCTCCTACGAGCAGTACTTC. It yields the protein CSARTGFSYEQYF.

This sequence joins TRBV20-1 and TRBJ1-5; tentative D call: TRBD1 (5 bases). CDR3 length: 15 amino acids. The V end was cut by 6 bases, the J end by 6 bases, with 21 bases between. Per the germline V gene, CDR1 is DFQATT and CDR2 is SNEGSKA (reference sequence). This CDR3 is CSATPGPGTGQPQHF. Here the CDR3 DNA reads TGCAGTGCAACCCCGGGCCCAGGGACGGGTCAGCCCCAGCATTTT.

The chain couples TRBV15 to TRBJ2-7, with D perhaps TRBD1 or TRBD2 (5 bases each). The CDR3 consists of 14 residues. Trimming took 0 bases from V and 7 from J, leaving 13 bases between them. Germline CDR1 and CDR2: LNHNV and YYDKDF (reference sequence). Here the CDR3 reads CATSREWGTREQYF. The DNA for the CDR3 is TGTGCCACCAGCAGAGAGTGGGGGACGCGGGAGCAGTACTTC.

Sample share makes this clone medium-sized. This CDR3 reads CASSLLSTDTQYF. In DNA form, the CDR3 reads TGTGCCAGCAGCCTACTTAGCACAGATACGCAGTATTTT. The chain recombines TRBV6-1 with TRBJ2-3; D is undetermined. CDR3 length: 13 amino acids. Looked up from germline, CDR1 is MNHNS and CDR2 is SASEGT. The V end lost 6 bases, the J end lost 0 bases, and 7 bases lay between the germline ends.

The J gene is TRBJ2-7, the V gene TRBV20-1; 7 nucleotides match TRBD1. The germline V gene has CDR1 DFQATT and CDR2 SNEGSKA (reference sequence). Trimming removed 1 base from V and 4 bases from J; junction bases left unmatched: 7. This CDR3 region has 14 residues. DNA of the CDR3: TGCAGTGCTAGAGGACAGGGTTTTTGGTACGAGCAGTACGTC. Protein: CSARGQGFWYEQYV.

This clone is labeled medium-sized. The CDR3 nucleotides are TGTGCCAGCAGTCCCTGGACTAGCGGGAGCCAGTACCAAGAGACCCAGTACTTC. The encoded protein is CASSPWTSGSQYQETQYF. The V and J genes are TRBV11-3 and TRBJ2-5, with 13 bases that match TRBD2. Germline trimming cut 6 bases from V and 0 bases from J; bases unmatched to any gene: 10. From germline, CDR1 is SGHNT and CDR2 YENEEA. This CDR3 region has 18 residues.

The V gene is TRBV25-1, the J gene TRBJ2-3, with D unresolved. In germline, CDR1 is MGHDK, CDR2 SYGVNS. V lost 6 bases, J lost 0 bases, and 7 bases lay in between. The CDR3 totals 13 residues. The CDR3 sequence is CASRETSTDTQYF. The CDR3 nucleotides read TGTGCCAGCAGAGAGACTAGCACAGATACGCAGTATTTT.

This clone was seen many times. This chain connects TRBV28 to TRBJ1-5; D gene uncertain. Germline assignment: CDR1 MDHEN and CDR2 SYDVKM. The CDR3 contains 14 residues. Trimming shortened V by 7 bases and J by 1 base, and 11 bases separated the two germline ends. CDR3 protein: CASKGGISNQPQHF. CDR3 nucleotides: TGTGCCAGCAAAGGAGGGATAAGCAATCAGCCCCAGCATTTT.

The gene calls are TRBV7-6 and TRBJ2-7, with D possibly TRBD1 on 6 matching bases. This CDR3 has 13 residues. Trimming stripped 5 bases from V and 7 bases from J, with 15 bases between. Germline assignment: CDR1 SGHVS and CDR2 FNYEAQ. The CDR3 region has the DNA TGTGCCAGCAGCCCGAGGGGGTATGGGGAGCAGTACTTC. Translation: CASSPRGYGEQYF.

This clone came up a few times. The J gene is TRBJ2-2, the V gene TRBV28; 7 nucleotides line up with TRBD1. Germline CDR1 MDHEN, CDR2 SYDVKM. The CDR3 sequence is 15 residues long. V was pared by 2 bases and J by 6 bases, with 6 bases of the junction left unmatched. CDR3 sequence reads: CASSLTGVRAGELFF. The CDR3 bases are TGTGCCAGCAGTTTAACAGGGGTGCGGGCCGGGGAGCTGTTTTTT.

This chain joins TRBV6-1 and TRBJ2-7, with 10 positions matching TRBD1. V shed 8 bases, J shed 5 bases, and the junction held 12 bases outside the gene matches. Germline CDR1 MNHNS, CDR2 SASEGT. CDR3 length equals 15 residues. CDR3 nucleotide sequence: TGTGCCAGCTTAGCCTCGGGACAGGGGACAGACGAGCAGTACTTC. The encoded protein is CASLASGQGTDEQYF.

The chain joins TRBV18 to TRBJ2-7; tentative D call: TRBD2 (5 bases). Germline assignment: CDR1 KGHSH and CDR2 LQKENI. CDR3 length: 14 residues. The V gene lost 3 bases and the J gene lost 3 bases, with 12 bases spanning the gap. DNA of the CDR3: TGTGCCAGCTCACCTCCCGGGGAGATCTACGAGCAGTACTTC. This translates into CASSPPGEIYEQYF.

Only a few counts were recorded for this clone. DNA for the CDR3: TGTGCCTGTGCCGGGACAGGGGGCCCCTACGAGCAGTACTTC. It codes for CACAGTGGPYEQYF. The rearrangement joins TRBV30 to TRBJ2-7, with 12 bases fitting TRBD1. The CDR3 has 14 amino acids. The ends lost 6 bases at V and 2 bases at J; junction bases unmatched: 5. Germline assignment: CDR1 GTSNPN and CDR2 SVGIG (reference sequence).

This clone occurred many times. The chain has TRBV5-6 and TRBJ1-4; 7 bases are a match to TRBD1. The CDR3 is 15 residues long. Germline CDR1 is SGHDT and CDR2 is YYEEEE. The ends lost 5 bases at V and 2 bases at J; junction bases unmatched: 6. In DNA, the CDR3 is TGTGCCAGCAGTTTTACAGGGGAGACTAATGAAAAACTGTTTTTT. It specifies CASSFTGETNEKLFF.

V gene TRBV30 combines with J gene TRBJ1-1, with 7 positions matching TRBD1. V shed 0 bases, J shed 3 bases, and the junction held 10 bases outside the gene matches. In germline, CDR1 is GTSNPN, CDR2 SVGIG (reference sequence). This CDR3 is 16 amino acids long. DNA of the CDR3: TGTGCCTGGAGTGTGTTTTCAGGGGGGGCAGACACTGAAGCTTTCTTT. Translating it yields CAWSVFSGGADTEAFF.

The V call is TRBV9, the J call TRBJ1-5; D is possibly TRBD1 (6 bases). The V end lost 4 bases, the J end lost 10 bases, and 15 bases lay between the germline ends. Germline assignment: CDR1 SGDLS and CDR2 YYNGEE. There are 13 residues in the CDR3. CDR3 region: CASSLWEGDPQHF. CDR3 nucleotide sequence: TGTGCCAGCAGCCTGTGGGAGGGGGACCCCCAGCATTTT.

This clone was found many times. The chain couples TRBV9 to TRBJ2-2; 8 bases map to TRBD2. Germline V gene lookup returns CDR1 SGDLS and CDR2 YYNGEE. This CDR3 is 17 amino acids long. V shed 4 bases, J shed 1 base, and the junction held 9 bases outside the gene matches. CDR3 bases: TGTGCCAGCAGCTCACATCAAACTAGCGGGAACACCGGGGAGCTGTTTTTT. Amino acid sequence: CASSSHQTSGNTGELFF.

The V gene is TRBV11-2, the J gene TRBJ2-1; perhaps TRBD2 as D (6 bases). CDR3 size: 15 residues. CDR1 and CDR2 (germline): SGHAT, FQNNGV. Trimming left V 6 bases short and J 0 bases short, with 12 bases between. The CDR3, as DNA: TGTGCCAGCAGTGCGGGGAGCGCCTCCTACAATGAGCAGTTCTTC. Amino acids: CASSAGSASYNEQFF.